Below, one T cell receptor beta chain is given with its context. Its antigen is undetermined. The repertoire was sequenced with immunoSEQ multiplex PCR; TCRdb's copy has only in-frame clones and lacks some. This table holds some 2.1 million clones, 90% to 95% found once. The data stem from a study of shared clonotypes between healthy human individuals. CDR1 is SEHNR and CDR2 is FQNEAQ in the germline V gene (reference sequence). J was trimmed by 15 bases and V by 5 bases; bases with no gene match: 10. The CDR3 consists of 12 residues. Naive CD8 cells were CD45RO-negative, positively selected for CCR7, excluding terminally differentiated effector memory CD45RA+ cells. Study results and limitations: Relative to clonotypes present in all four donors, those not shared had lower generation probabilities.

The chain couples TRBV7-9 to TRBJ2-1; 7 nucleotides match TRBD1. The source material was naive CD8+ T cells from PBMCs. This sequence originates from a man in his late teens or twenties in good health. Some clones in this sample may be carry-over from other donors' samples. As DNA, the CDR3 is TGTGCCAGCAGCCAAGACAGGGTGTATTGGTTCTTC. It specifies CASSQDRVYWFF.